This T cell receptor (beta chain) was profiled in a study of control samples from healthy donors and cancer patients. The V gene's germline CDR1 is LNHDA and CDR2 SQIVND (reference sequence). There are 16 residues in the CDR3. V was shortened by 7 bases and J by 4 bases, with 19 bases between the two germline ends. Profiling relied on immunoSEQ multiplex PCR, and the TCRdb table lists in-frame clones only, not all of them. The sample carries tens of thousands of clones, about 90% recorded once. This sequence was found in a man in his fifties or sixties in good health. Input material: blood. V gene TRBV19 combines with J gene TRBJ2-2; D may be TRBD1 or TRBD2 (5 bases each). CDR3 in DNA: TGTGCCAGTACCAAAGGGACGTCGAGAGGCACCGGGGAGCTGTTTTTT. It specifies CASTKGTSRGTGELFF.